The source of this TCR beta chain is a study of shared clonotypes between healthy human individuals. Study observations and caveats: Among non-shared clonotypes, generation probabilities were lower than among those shared by all four donors.

Assay: immunoSEQ multiplex PCR; the TCRdb copy retains only in-frame clones and omits some. The sample has approximately 2,300,000 clones, roughly 92% seen once. A CD45RA-negative memory subset and a CD45RA+ naive subset were separated from the CD4+ cells. Notes on this clone: No antigen is known for it.

The TCR sequence derives from a man aged 18 to 35 in good health. Some clones in this sample may be carry-over from other donors' samples. Sequenced material: naive CD4+ T cells from PBMCs. The subset is: CD45RA+ positively selected.

The CDR3 is CASSPRPGGDYGYTF. The CDR3 DNA is TGTGCCAGCTCACCCCGGCCAGGGGGGGACTATGGCTACACCTTC. This chain links TRBV18 with TRBJ1-2; 7 nucleotides match TRBD1. Germline assignment: CDR1 KGHSH and CDR2 LQKENI. Trimming cost V 3 bases and J 3 bases; bases outside gene matches: 7. This CDR3 is 15 amino acids long.